This paragraph covers one T cell receptor beta chain sequence. Its target is unknown. This entry is derived from a study of T-cell reconstitution after alpha-beta-depleted transplantation in children. The CDR3 length is 15 residues. The V end lost 3 bases, the J end lost 5 bases, and 16 bases lay between the germline ends. CDR1 and CDR2 from the germline V gene are MNHEY and SMNVEV (reference sequence). TCRbeta library construction was performed incorporating unique molecular identifiers. Via MiXCR, TCRdb re-called the PCR reads, giving one row per CDR3 protein. In the table there are roughly 350,000 distinct CDR3 sequences, roughly 15% of which are singletons. Whole-study findings and limits: Several hundred expanded graft clones reportedly gave rise to the alpha-beta T cells present about two months after transplant. T-cell numbers and diversity one year post-transplant derived largely from freshly generated T cells. At day 60, the high TCRbeta diversity found in some patients originated from recipient T cells and thymic progenitors that had survived.

This clonotype was obtained from a male patient aged 2-9 years who had a stem cell transplant for acute lymphoblastic leukemia, so the T cells may come from the graft donor. Source: PBMCs, mostly from graft donor cells, taken 360 days after TCRalphabeta/CD19-depleted stem cell transplant. V usage is TRBV27 and J usage is TRBJ1-1; a weak D match, TRBD1 (5 bases). This chain's CDR3 is CASSFLRAGGTEAFF. CDR3 coding DNA: TGTGCCAGCAGTTTCCTCAGGGCGGGGGGGACTGAAGCTTTCTTT.